This entry lists 21 T cell receptor beta chains sequenced from one sample in a study of cytomegalovirus exposure and HLA in healthy donors. A multiplex PCR was run with 60 Vbeta primers and 13 Jbeta primers. Using immunoSEQ multiplex PCR, the repertoire was profiled, and TCRdb retains in-frame clones only, with some absent. The data contain about 120,000 clones, about 72% of them singletons. Specimen: PBMCs. The receptors originated from a man between 25 and 39 years old in good health and CMV-seropositive.

The chain combines TRBV28 with TRBJ2-7; a weak D match, TRBD2 (5 bases). Looked up from germline, CDR1 is MDHEN and CDR2 is SYDVKM. The V and J ends lost 6 bases and 1 base respectively, with 10 bases between them. This CDR3 has 13 residues. The CDR3 loop reads CASSLGLSYEQYF. In nucleotides, the CDR3 is TGTGCCAGCAGCCTAGGACTGTCCTACGAGCAGTACTTC.

The chain joins TRBV19 to TRBJ2-2; 8 bases map to TRBD1. Per germline, CDR1 LNHDA and CDR2 SQIVND (reference sequence). The CDR3 runs 16 residues. V lost 4 bases, J lost 6 bases, and 10 bases stayed unmatched. DNA for the CDR3: TGTGCCAGTAGTACCCCAACAGGGGGGAGATCCGGGGAGCTGTTTTTT. It translates to CASSTPTGGRSGELFF.

The V and J genes are TRBV5-1 and TRBJ2-7; 9 nucleotides align to TRBD1. Germline trimming cut 9 bases from V and 7 bases from J; bases unmatched to any gene: 26. CDR1 is SGHRS, CDR2 YFSETQ, per germline. There are 18 residues in the CDR3. The CDR3 sequence: CATSYRGDRVGSTREQYF. The CDR3 DNA reads TGCGCCACTTCATACCGGGGGGACAGGGTGGGCTCCACTCGAGAGCAGTACTTC.

The chain is built from TRBV6-5 and TRBJ1-5; D perhaps matches TRBD1 (6 bases). The CDR3 spans 15 residues. V shed 6 bases and J shed 3 bases, with 15 bases lying between them. Germline V CDR1 and CDR2: MNHEY, SVGAGI. CDR3 nucleotides: TGTGCCAGCAGCCCCCTAGGGGGTGTCAATCAGCCCCAGCATTTT. Residues: CASSPLGGVNQPQHF.

The chain carries TRBV18 and TRBJ2-1; tentatively, D is TRBD1 (6 bases). The ends were cut back, 4 bases at V and 9 bases at J, with 13 bases in the middle. The CDR3 runs 13 residues. CDR1 KGHSH and CDR2 LQKENI come from the germline V gene. Here the CDR3 DNA reads TGTGCCAGCTCACGACAGGAAGGCGGTGAGCAGTTCTTC. The encoded protein is CASSRQEGGEQFF.

The V call is TRBV29-1, the J call TRBJ2-3; TRBD2 matches 7 bases. Germline V gene sequence: CDR1 SQVTM, CDR2 ANQGSEA. V dropped 4 bases and J dropped 4; count of bases not matched to a gene: 11. The CDR3 is 15 amino acids. The CDR3 bases are TGCAGCGTTGGGGTCAGCGGGAACCTAGCAGATACGCAGTATTTT. It translates to CSVGVSGNLADTQYF.

The DNA for the CDR3 is TGCAGCGCAACGGGGGAGCTAGCGGGAGGCTACCTCTACGAGCAGTACTTC. As protein: CSATGELAGGYLYEQYF. This chain connects TRBV29-1 to TRBJ2-7; TRBD2 agrees at 11 bases. The CDR3 has 17 residues. Trimming at V came to 7 bases and at J to 3 bases, leaving 17 bases not matched to a gene. Per germline, CDR1 SQVTM and CDR2 ANQGSEA.

V usage is TRBV19 and J usage is TRBJ1-4, with TRBD1 matching 9 bases. Germline V CDR1 and CDR2: LNHDA, SQIVND (reference sequence). This CDR3 spans 15 amino acids. V lost 5 bases to trimming and J lost 10 bases; unmatched junction nucleotides: 11. The CDR3 DNA reads as TGTGCCAGTAGTGGCTCCGGGACAGGGCGAGTAAAACTGTTTTTT. Translating it yields CASSGSGTGRVKLFF.

The table lists this clone with a few counts. This sequence joins TRBV21-1 and TRBJ2-1; whether TRBD1, the table's D call, matches the DNA was not checked. TRBV21-1 is reported as a pseudogene. CDR3 length: 16 amino acids. CDR3 region: CASSFRQGQGWSEQFF. CDR3 sequence (DNA): TGTGCCAGCAGCTTTCGCCAAGGACAGGGGTGGTCTGAGCAGTTCTTC.

This rearrangement joins TRBV6-6 to TRBJ1-4, with D possibly being TRBD1 (6 bases). Trimming removed 2 bases from V and 9 bases from J, with 13 bases in between. CDR3 size: 14 residues. The V gene's germline CDR1 is MNHNY and CDR2 SVGAGI (reference sequence). The CDR3 region has the DNA TGTGCCAGCAGTTACAACCAGGGGACGCAAAAACTGTTTTTT. This translates into CASSYNQGTQKLFF.

This clone was picked up a small number of times. The chain employs TRBV2 and TRBJ2-7, with D tentatively TRBD1 (5 bases). CDR3 length: 14 residues. Germline V gene data show CDR1 as SNHLY and CDR2 as FYNNEI. V gave up 7 bases and J gave up 2 bases, with 15 bases separating them. CDR3 sequence: CASTPTDLTYEQYF. The CDR3 nucleotides read TGTGCCAGCACTCCGACAGACCTTACCTACGAGCAGTACTTC. The full variable domain, in which reference TRBV2 and TRBJ2-7 provide the parts outside the CDR3, is EPEVTQTPSHQVTQMGQEVILRCVPISNHLYFYWYRQILGQKVEFLVSFYNNEISEKSEIFDDQFSVERPDGSNFTLKIRSTKLEDSAMYFCASTPTDLTYEQYFGPGTRLTVT.

V is TRBV5-1 and J is TRBJ2-1, with 9 nucleotides matching TRBD2. The CDR3 has 18 amino acids. Per germline, CDR1 SGHRS and CDR2 YFSETQ. The trim removed 3 bases at V and 4 bases at J, leaving 14 bases unmatched. CDR3 DNA sequence: TGCGCCAGCAGCTCCCTTGGTGATAGCGGGAGATCATACAATGAGCAGTTCTTC. Translating it yields CASSSLGDSGRSYNEQFF. Full variable domain (remainder filled in from reference TRBV5-1 and TRBJ2-1): KAGVTQTPRYLIKTRGQQVTLSCSPISGHRSVSWYQQTPGQGLQFLFEYFSETQRNKGNFPGRFSGRQFSNSRSEMNVSTLELGDSALYLCASSSLGDSGRSYNEQFFGPGTRLTVL.

The rearrangement joins TRBV10-2 to TRBJ2-1; D might be TRBD2 (6 bases). The V gene lost 3 bases and the J gene lost 0 bases, with 15 bases spanning the gap. The CDR3 is 17 amino acids. The germline V gene encodes CDR1 WSHSY and CDR2 SAAADI. CDR3 sequence (DNA): TGCGCCAGCAGTGATTATGGCGCGGGGCCCTCCTACAATGAGCAGTTCTTC. Translation gives CASSDYGAGPSYNEQFF.

The gene calls are TRBV19 and TRBJ2-7; a weak D match, TRBD2 (5 bases). The CDR3 length is 17 residues. Germline V gene lookup returns CDR1 LNHDA and CDR2 SQIVND (reference sequence). V was cut by 4 bases and J by 7 bases, with 26 bases left in between. This CDR3 is CASSTLPSSSLRREQYF. DNA of the CDR3: TGTGCCAGTAGTACCCTCCCAAGCAGTAGCCTACGGAGGGAGCAGTACTTC. Based on the CDR3 plus reference TRBV19 and TRBJ2-7, the full variable domain is DGGITQSPKYLFRKEGQNVTLSCEQNLNHDAMYWYRQDPGQGLRLIYYSQIVNDFQKGDIAEGYSVSREKKESFPLTVTSAQKNPTAFYLCASSTLPSSSLRREQYFGPGTRLTVT.

The V and J genes are TRBV27 and TRBJ2-3; D is possibly TRBD1 (5 bases). In germline, CDR1 is MNHEY, CDR2 SMNVEV (reference sequence). Trimming left V 5 bases short and J 1 base short, with 10 bases between. CDR3 size: 14 residues. The CDR3, as DNA: TGTGCCAGCAGTCTCAGACAGCGCACAGATACGCAGTATTTT. Its protein product is CASSLRQRTDTQYF.

A single count supports this clone. The chain links TRBV4-3 to TRBJ2-7, with 10 positions matching TRBD2. The CDR3 is made up of 15 amino acids. Germline lookup yields CDR1 LGHNA and CDR2 YSLEER. V dropped 0 bases and J dropped 12; count of bases not matched to a gene: 11. CDR3 sequence: CASSQDSGRPARRYF. CDR3 in DNA: TGCGCCAGCAGCCAAGATAGCGGGAGGCCGGCGCGGAGGTACTTC.

The V gene is TRBV28, the J gene TRBJ1-5, with a tentative D call TRBD1 (5 bases). The CDR3 extends over 16 amino acids. The V and J ends lost 2 bases and 4 bases respectively, with 15 bases between them. The germline gives CDR1 MDHEN, CDR2 SYDVKM. This chain's CDR3 is CASSLGGEDGNQPQHF. For the CDR3, the DNA is TGTGCCAGCAGTTTAGGGGGGGAGGACGGGAATCAGCCCCAGCATTTT.

This clone was seen just once. This specimen includes other DNA sequences encoding the same CDR3. The V gene is TRBV6-5, the J gene TRBJ2-7; 9 nucleotides align to TRBD2. The CDR3 runs 15 residues. J lost 4 bases, V lost 0 bases, and 4 bases had no gene match. Germline V gene sequence: CDR1 MNHEY, CDR2 SVGAGI. DNA for the CDR3: TGTGCCAGCAGTTACTCGACTAGCGGACTTTACGAGCAGTACTTC. It encodes CASSYSTSGLYEQYF.

V is TRBV5-1 and J is TRBJ2-3; D is perhaps TRBD1 (6 bases). Germline CDR1 and CDR2: SGHRS and YFSETQ. The CDR3 is made up of 15 amino acids. Trimming took off 1 base at V and 0 bases at J, with 9 bases between the two ends. The DNA of the CDR3 is TGCGCCAGCAGCTTGTTACAGGGTAGCACAGATACGCAGTATTTT. Translation: CASSLLQGSTDTQYF.

This clone was found once. The chain joins TRBV18 to TRBJ2-1; 9 bases map to TRBD2. Germline CDR1 is KGHSH and CDR2 is LQKENI. Trimming took 2 bases from V and 6 from J; bases not matched to a gene: 14. The CDR3 is made up of 18 amino acids. The CDR3: CASSPRNSRTSGRNEQFF. CDR3 nucleotides: TGTGCCAGCTCACCAAGAAACAGCCGAACTAGCGGGCGCAATGAGCAGTTCTTC.

The chain uses TRBV28 and TRBJ1-5, with D hard to call. The germline CDR1 and CDR2 sequences are MDHEN and SYDVKM. The ends were cut back, 2 bases at V and 5 bases at J, with 13 bases in the middle. This CDR3 has 15 residues. CDR3 amino acids: CASSLALAGDQPQHF. CDR3 DNA: TGTGCCAGCAGTTTAGCACTTGCCGGGGATCAGCCCCAGCATTTT.